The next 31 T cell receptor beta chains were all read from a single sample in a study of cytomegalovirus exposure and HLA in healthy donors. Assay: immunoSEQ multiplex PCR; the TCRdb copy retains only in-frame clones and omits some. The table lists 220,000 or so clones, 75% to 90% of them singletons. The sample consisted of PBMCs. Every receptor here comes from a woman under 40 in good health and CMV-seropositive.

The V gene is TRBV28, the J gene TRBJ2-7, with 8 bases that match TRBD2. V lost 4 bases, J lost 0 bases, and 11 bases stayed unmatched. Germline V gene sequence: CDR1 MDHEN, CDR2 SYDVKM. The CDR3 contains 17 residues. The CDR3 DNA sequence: TGTGCCAGCAGTTCCCCCGGACTAGCACCGAGCTCCTACGAGCAGTACTTC. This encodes CASSSPGLAPSSYEQYF.

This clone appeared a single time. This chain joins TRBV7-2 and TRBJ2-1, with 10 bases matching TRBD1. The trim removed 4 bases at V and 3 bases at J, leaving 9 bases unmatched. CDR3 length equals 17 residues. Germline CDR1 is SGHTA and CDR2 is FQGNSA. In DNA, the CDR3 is TGTGCCAGCAGCTCACGGGACAGGGGACTAGGCTACAATGAGCAGTTCTTC. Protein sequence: CASSSRDRGLGYNEQFF.

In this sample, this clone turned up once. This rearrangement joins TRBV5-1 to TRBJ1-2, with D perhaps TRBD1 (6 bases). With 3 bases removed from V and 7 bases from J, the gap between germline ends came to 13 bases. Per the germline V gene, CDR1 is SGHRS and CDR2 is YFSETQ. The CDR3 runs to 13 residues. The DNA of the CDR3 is TGCGCCAGCAGCTCACAGGGTTATTCTGGCTACACCTTC. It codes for CASSSQGYSGYTF.

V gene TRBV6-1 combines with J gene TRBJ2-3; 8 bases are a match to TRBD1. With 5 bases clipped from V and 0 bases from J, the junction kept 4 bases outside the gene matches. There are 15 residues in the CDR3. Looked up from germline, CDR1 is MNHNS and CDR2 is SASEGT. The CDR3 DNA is TGTGCCAGCAGTAGGCGACAGGGGAGCACAGATACGCAGTATTTT. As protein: CASSRRQGSTDTQYF.

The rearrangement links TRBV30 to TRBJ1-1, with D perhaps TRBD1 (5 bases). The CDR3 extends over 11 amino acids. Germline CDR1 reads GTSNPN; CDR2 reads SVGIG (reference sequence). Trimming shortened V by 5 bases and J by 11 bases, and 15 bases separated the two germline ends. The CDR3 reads CAWRGGWQAFF. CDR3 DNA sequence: TGTGCCTGGCGGGGGGGGTGGCAGGCTTTCTTT.

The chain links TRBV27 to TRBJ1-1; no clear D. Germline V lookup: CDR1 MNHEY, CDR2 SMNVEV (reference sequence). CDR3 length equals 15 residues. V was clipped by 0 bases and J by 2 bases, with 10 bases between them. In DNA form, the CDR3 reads TGTGCCAGCAGTTTATCGGCGGCGATAAACACTGAAGCTTTCTTT. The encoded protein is CASSLSAAINTEAFF.

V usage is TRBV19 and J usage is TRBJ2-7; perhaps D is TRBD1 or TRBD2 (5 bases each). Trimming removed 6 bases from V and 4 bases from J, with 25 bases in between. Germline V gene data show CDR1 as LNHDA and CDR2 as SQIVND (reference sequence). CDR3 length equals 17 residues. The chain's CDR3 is CASRDGTLREFGYEQYF. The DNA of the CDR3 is TGTGCCAGTAGGGATGGGACGCTTAGGGAGTTCGGGTACGAGCAGTACTTC.

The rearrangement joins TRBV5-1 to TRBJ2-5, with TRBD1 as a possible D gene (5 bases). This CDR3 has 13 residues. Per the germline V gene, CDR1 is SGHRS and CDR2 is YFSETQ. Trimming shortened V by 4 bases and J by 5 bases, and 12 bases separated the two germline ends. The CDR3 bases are TGCGCCAGCAGCCCAGGGATCGGGGAGACCCAGTACTTC. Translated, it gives CASSPGIGETQYF.

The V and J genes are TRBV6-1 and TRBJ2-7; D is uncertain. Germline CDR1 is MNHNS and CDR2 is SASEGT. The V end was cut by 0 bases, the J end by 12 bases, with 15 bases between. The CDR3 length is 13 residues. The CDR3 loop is CASSEALRPASYF. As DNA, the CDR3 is TGTGCCAGCAGTGAAGCGCTTCGACCAGCTTCGTACTTC.

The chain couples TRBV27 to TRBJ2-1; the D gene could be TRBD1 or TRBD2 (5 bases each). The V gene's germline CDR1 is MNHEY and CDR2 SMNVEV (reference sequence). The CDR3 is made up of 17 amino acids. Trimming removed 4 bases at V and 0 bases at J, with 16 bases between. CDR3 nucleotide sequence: TGTGCCAGCAGTTCACACGGCCAGAGGGGCTCCTACAATGAGCAGTTCTTC. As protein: CASSSHGQRGSYNEQFF.

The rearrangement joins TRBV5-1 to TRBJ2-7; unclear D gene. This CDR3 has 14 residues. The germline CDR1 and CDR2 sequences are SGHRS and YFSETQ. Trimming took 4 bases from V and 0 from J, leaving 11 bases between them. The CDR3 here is CASSDGRVSYEQYF. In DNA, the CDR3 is TGCGCCAGCAGCGACGGACGTGTCTCCTACGAGCAGTACTTC.

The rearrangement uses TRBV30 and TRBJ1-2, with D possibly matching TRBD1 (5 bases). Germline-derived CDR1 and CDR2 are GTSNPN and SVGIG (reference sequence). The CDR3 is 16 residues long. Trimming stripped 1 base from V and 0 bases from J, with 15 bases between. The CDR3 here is CAWSARQLVANYGYTF. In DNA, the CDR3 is TGTGCCTGGAGTGCCAGACAGTTGGTTGCTAACTATGGCTACACCTTC.

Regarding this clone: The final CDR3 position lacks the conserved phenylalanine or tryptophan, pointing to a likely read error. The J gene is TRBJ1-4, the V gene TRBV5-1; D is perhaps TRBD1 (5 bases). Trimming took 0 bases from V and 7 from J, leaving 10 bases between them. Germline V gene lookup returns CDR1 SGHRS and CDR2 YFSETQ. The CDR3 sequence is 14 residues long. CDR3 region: CASSLGREGEKLFI. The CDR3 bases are TGCGCCAGCAGCTTGGGCAGGGAGGGTGAAAAACTGTTTATT.

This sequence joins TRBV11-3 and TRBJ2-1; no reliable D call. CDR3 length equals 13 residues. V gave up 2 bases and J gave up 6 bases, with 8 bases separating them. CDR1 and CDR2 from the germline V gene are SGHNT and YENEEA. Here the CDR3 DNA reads TGTGCCAGCAGCTTACCGGACGGCAATGAGCAGTTCTTC. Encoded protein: CASSLPDGNEQFF.

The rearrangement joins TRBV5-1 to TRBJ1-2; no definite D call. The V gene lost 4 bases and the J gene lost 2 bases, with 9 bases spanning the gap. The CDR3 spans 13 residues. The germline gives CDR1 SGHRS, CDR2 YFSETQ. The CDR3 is CASSDRPNYGYTF. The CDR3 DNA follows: TGCGCCAGCAGCGATAGGCCCAACTATGGCTACACCTTC.

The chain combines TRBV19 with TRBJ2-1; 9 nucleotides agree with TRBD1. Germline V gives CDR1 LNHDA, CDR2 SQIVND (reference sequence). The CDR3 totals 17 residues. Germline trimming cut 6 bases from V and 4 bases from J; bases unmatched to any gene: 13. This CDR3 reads CASSWRAVGQGYNEQFF. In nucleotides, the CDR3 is TGTGCCAGTAGCTGGAGGGCAGTGGGACAGGGTTACAATGAGCAGTTCTTC.

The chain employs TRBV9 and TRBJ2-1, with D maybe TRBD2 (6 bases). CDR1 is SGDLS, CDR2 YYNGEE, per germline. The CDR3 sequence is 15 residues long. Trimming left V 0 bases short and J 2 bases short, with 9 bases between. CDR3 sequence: CASSVASATYNEQFF. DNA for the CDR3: TGTGCCAGCAGCGTAGCTAGCGCTACCTACAATGAGCAGTTCTTC. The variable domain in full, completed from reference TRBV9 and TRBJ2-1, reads DSGVTQTPKHLITATGQRVTLRCSPRSGDLSVYWYQQSLDQGLQFLIQYYNGEERAKGNILERFSAQQFPDLHSELNLSSLELGDSALYFCASSVASATYNEQFFGPGTRLTVL.

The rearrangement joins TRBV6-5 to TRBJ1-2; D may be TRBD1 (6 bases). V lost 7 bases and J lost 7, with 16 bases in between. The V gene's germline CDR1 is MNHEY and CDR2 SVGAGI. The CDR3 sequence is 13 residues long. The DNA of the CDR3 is TGTGCCAGCACCAACGCGGGGGGCCGTGGCTACACCTTC. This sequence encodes CASTNAGGRGYTF.

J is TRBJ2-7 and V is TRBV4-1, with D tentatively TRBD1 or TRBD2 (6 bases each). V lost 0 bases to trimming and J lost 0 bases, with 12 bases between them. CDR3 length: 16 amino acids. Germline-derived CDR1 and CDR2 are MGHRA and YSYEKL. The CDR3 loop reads CASSQEGGTRSYEQYF. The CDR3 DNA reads TGCGCCAGCAGCCAAGAAGGAGGGACACGCTCCTACGAGCAGTACTTC.

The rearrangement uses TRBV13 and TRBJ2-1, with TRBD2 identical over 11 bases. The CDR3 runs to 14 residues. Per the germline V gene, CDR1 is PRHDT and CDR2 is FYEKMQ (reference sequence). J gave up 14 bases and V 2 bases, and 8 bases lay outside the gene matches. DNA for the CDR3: TGTGCCAGCAGCTTAATCCTAGCGGGAGGTCTGGAGTTCTTC. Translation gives CASSLILAGGLEFF. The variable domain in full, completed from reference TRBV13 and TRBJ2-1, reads AAGVIQSPRHLIKEKRETATLKCYPIPRHDTVYWYQQGPGQDPQFLISFYEKMQSDKGSIPDRFSAQQFSDYHSELNMSSLELGDSALYFCASSLILAGGLEFFGPGTRLTVL.

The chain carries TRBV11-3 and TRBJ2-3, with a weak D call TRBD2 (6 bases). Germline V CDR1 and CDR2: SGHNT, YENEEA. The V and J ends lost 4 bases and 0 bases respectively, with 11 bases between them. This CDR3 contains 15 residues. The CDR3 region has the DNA TGTGCCAGCAGCTATCGGGGGAGTAGCACAGATACGCAGTATTTT. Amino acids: CASSYRGSSTDTQYF.

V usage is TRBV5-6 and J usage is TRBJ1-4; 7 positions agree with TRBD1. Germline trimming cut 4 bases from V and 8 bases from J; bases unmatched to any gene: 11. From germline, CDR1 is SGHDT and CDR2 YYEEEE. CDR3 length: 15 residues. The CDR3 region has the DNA TGTGCCAGCAGCCTCGGAGGGGACAGCGAGGAAAAACTGTTTTTT. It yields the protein CASSLGGDSEEKLFF.

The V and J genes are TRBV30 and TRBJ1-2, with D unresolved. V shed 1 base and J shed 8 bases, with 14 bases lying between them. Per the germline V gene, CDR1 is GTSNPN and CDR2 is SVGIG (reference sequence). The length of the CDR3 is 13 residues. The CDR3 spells CAWSAGGRGGYTF. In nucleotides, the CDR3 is TGTGCCTGGAGTGCGGGCGGCCGCGGAGGCTACACCTTC.

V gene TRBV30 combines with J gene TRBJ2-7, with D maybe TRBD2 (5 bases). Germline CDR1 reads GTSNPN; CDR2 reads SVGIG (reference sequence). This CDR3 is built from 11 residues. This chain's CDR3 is CVGRTYYEQYF. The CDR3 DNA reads TGTGTGGGGAGAACTTATTACGAGCAGTACTTC.

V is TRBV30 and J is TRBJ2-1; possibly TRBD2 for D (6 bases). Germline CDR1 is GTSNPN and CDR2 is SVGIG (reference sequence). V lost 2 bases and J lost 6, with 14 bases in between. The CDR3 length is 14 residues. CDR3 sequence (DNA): TGTGCCTGGAGTTTTGGCGGGGCAAGCAATGAGCAGTTCTTC. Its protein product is CAWSFGGASNEQFF.

CDR3 loop: CASSSRGQGAMNTEAFF. The CDR3 coding sequence is TGTGCCAGCAGTTCAAGAGGCCAGGGGGCCATGAACACTGAAGCTTTCTTT. This chain joins TRBV28 and TRBJ1-1; 8 positions agree with TRBD1. V was clipped by 4 bases and J by 0 bases; unmatched bases: 10. The CDR3 runs 17 residues. The germline V gene has CDR1 MDHEN and CDR2 SYDVKM.

CDR3 sequence: CASSQVDRTAYGYTF. As DNA, the CDR3 is TGCGCCAGCAGCCAAGTGGACCGGACAGCTTATGGCTACACCTTC. The chain carries TRBV4-1 and TRBJ1-2; tentatively, D is TRBD1 (6 bases). Between the trimmed V and J ends, which lost 1 base and 5 bases, there was a span of 14 bases. Looked up from germline, CDR1 is MGHRA and CDR2 is YSYEKL. The CDR3 has 15 amino acids.

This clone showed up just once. CDR3 nucleotide sequence: TGCGCCAGCAGCTTGTCCGGGACTAGTTTCTCGGAGGGTACGCAGTATTTT. Its protein product is CASSLSGTSFSEGTQYF. V and J are TRBV5-1 and TRBJ2-3, with 8 bases fitting TRBD2. The CDR3 is 17 residues long. Looked up from germline, CDR1 is SGHRS and CDR2 is YFSETQ. Trimming at V came to 1 base and at J to 8 bases, leaving 15 bases not matched to a gene.

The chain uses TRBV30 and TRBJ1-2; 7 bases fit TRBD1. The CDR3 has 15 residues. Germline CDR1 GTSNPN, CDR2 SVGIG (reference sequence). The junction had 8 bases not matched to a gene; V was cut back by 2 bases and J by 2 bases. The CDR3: CAWSPQIQGNYGYTF. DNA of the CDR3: TGTGCCTGGAGTCCTCAAATACAGGGGAACTATGGCTACACCTTC.

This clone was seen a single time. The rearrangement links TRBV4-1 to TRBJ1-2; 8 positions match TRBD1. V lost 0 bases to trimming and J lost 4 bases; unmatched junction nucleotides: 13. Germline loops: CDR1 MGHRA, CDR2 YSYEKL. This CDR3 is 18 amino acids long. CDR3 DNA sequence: TGCGCCAGCAGCCAAGAGGGACAGGCCAACCTTAGGGGCTATGGCTACACCTTC. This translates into CASSQEGQANLRGYGYTF.

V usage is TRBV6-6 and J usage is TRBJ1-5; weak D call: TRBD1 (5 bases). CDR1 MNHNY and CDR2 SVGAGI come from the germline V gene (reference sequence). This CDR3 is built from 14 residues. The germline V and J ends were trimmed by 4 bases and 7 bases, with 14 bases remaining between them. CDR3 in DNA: TGTGCCAGCAGTTCGGGGGGGGGTCAACAGCCCCAGCATTTT. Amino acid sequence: CASSSGGGQQPQHF.